The 23 T cell receptor beta chains listed next were all sequenced from one sample in a study of blood T cell repertoires in COVID-19. Clones were sequenced by immunoSEQ multiplex PCR, and TCRdb holds only the in-frame ones, with some missing. The table lists more than 110,000 clones, roughly 80% of them singletons. Source material: peripheral blood. These receptors originate from a human donor in a cohort sampled during active COVID-19.

This rearrangement joins TRBV20-1 to TRBJ2-1; 10 bases line up with TRBD2. Germline V lookup: CDR1 DFQATT, CDR2 SNEGSKA (reference sequence). This CDR3 contains 11 residues. V lost 1 base, J lost 15 bases, and 3 bases stayed unmatched. For the CDR3, the DNA is TGCAGTGCTAGAGGTAGCGGGGGGTTGTTCTTC. Its protein is CSARGSGGLFF.

The rearrangement uses TRBV3-1 (or the pseudogene TRBV3-2) and TRBJ2-4; D is possibly TRBD1 (6 bases). Per the germline V gene, CDR1 is LGHDT and CDR2 is YNNKEL (reference sequence). The CDR3 has 14 residues. V lost 0 bases and J lost 6, with 9 bases in between. The CDR3 region has the DNA TGTGCCAGCAGCCAAGACCAGGGGTTAAACATTCAGTACTTC. This codes for CASSQDQGLNIQYF.

The gene calls are TRBV6-5 and TRBJ2-5, with a tentative D call TRBD1 (8 bases). V lost 4 bases and J 2 bases, leaving 14 bases between the germline ends. This CDR3 region has 15 residues. Germline V gives CDR1 MNHEY, CDR2 SVGAGI. The DNA of the CDR3 is TGTGCCAGCAGTTCCAACAGGGGGGGTCAAGAGACCCAGTACTTC. Translating it yields CASSSNRGGQETQYF.

This clone was seen only once. The chain recombines TRBV5-5 with TRBJ2-3; 8 bases map to TRBD2. CDR1 and CDR2 from the germline V gene are SGHKS and YYEKEE (reference sequence). CDR3 length equals 18 residues. V lost 0 bases, J lost 2 bases, and 11 bases stayed unmatched. The DNA of the CDR3 is TGTGCCAGCAGCTTGGGGCACGGGGGGGGCCTTTTCACAGATACGCAGTATTTT. Translation gives CASSLGHGGGLFTDTQYF.

The CDR3 here is CASTYRGALVNSNQPQHF. In DNA, the CDR3 is TGTGCCAGTACCTACAGGGGCGCACTCGTAAATAGCAATCAGCCCCAGCATTTT. J is TRBJ1-5 and V is TRBV19; 7 bases are shared with TRBD1. The CDR3 length is 18 residues. The V and J ends lost 7 bases and 0 bases, in that order; junction bases with no gene match: 15. The germline gives CDR1 LNHDA, CDR2 SQIVND (reference sequence).

The chain links TRBV29-1 to TRBJ2-1; TRBD2 matches at 9 bases. Trimming cost V 2 bases and J 7 bases; bases outside gene matches: 6. The CDR3 length is 14 residues. Germline-derived CDR1 and CDR2 are SQVTM and ANQGSEA. In DNA form, the CDR3 reads TGCAGCGTTGAAATTCGCGGGGGGGGGAATGAGCAGTTCTTC. Translated, it gives CSVEIRGGGNEQFF.

The chain's CDR3 is CARSGGKAGELFF. CDR3 in DNA: TGTGCCAGAAGCGGGGGGAAAGCCGGGGAGCTGTTTTTT. The chain links TRBV2 to TRBJ2-2, with TRBD2 matching over 9 bases. CDR1 is SNHLY, CDR2 FYNNEI, per germline. The junction had 5 bases not matched to a gene; V was cut back by 9 bases and J by 6 bases. The CDR3 sequence is 13 residues long.

The chain's CDR3 is CASSVDPGLNSPLHF. The CDR3 DNA follows: TGTGCCAGCAGCGTAGATCCGGGTTTGAATTCACCCCTCCACTTT. The V gene is TRBV9, the J gene TRBJ1-6; D remains ambiguous. Germline values: CDR1 SGDLS, CDR2 YYNGEE. V lost 0 bases and J 7 bases, leaving 11 bases between the germline ends. The CDR3 totals 15 residues.

V usage is TRBV7-9 and J usage is TRBJ2-3, with 7 nucleotides matching TRBD2. The CDR3 is made up of 13 amino acids. Germline lookup yields CDR1 SEHNR and CDR2 FQNEAQ (reference sequence). J was trimmed by 8 bases and V by 3 bases; bases with no gene match: 5. Here the CDR3 DNA reads TGTGCCAGCAGCTTGGCGGGGGAGGGTACGCAGTATTTT. It yields the protein CASSLAGEGTQYF.

The chain recombines TRBV9 with TRBJ1-3, with TRBD1 identical over 8 bases. V trimming: 3 bases; J trimming: 0 bases; junction bases outside the gene matches: 5. The V gene's germline CDR1 is SGDLS and CDR2 YYNGEE. This CDR3 comprises 16 residues. CDR3 sequence reads: CASSAGQAGSGNTIYF. The CDR3 DNA is TGTGCCAGCAGCGCGGGACAGGCGGGCTCTGGAAACACCATATATTTT.

J is TRBJ2-7 and V is TRBV7-2; 7 bases are shared with TRBD1. This CDR3 region has 15 residues. Germline CDR1 reads SGHTA; CDR2 reads FQGNSA. V lost 4 bases and J lost 2; bases outside the gene matches: 8. The CDR3 loop reads CASSSSGTETYEQYF. CDR3 nucleotides: TGTGCCAGCAGCTCATCCGGGACAGAGACCTACGAGCAGTACTTC.

This clone was seen once. This sequence joins TRBV9 and TRBJ1-3, with 10 bases that match TRBD1. This CDR3 is built from 17 residues. Trimming at V came to 0 bases and at J to 3 bases, leaving 6 bases not matched to a gene. Per germline, CDR1 SGDLS and CDR2 YYNGEE. This CDR3 reads CASSVGGTGASGNTIYF. The CDR3 nucleotides read TGTGCCAGCAGCGTAGGCGGGACAGGGGCTAGTGGAAACACCATATATTTT.

This clone was detected only a few times. The chain has TRBV5-6 and TRBJ1-1; 8 bases line up with TRBD1. The CDR3 runs 15 residues. The V segment lost 4 bases and the J segment 4 bases; nucleotides outside the gene matches: 9. Germline loops: CDR1 SGHDT, CDR2 YYEEEE. CDR3 protein: CASSPPTGVPTEAFF. CDR3 coding DNA: TGTGCCAGCAGCCCCCCGACAGGGGTGCCCACTGAAGCTTTCTTT.

The chain has TRBV7-2 and TRBJ2-7; D is perhaps TRBD2 (6 bases). With 5 bases removed from V and 4 bases from J, the gap between germline ends came to 12 bases. CDR1 is SGHTA and CDR2 is FQGNSA in the germline V gene. There are 13 residues in the CDR3. Here the CDR3 reads CASSQTGGYEQYF. CDR3 sequence (DNA): TGTGCCAGCAGCCAGACTGGGGGGTACGAGCAGTACTTC. Complete variable domain (other parts from reference TRBV7-2 and TRBJ2-7): GAGVSQSPSNKVTEKGKDVELRCDPISGHTALYWYRQSLGQGLEFLIYFQGNSAPDKSGLPSDRFSAERTGGSVSTLTIQRTQQEDSAVYLCASSQTGGYEQYFGPGTRLTVT.

This clone was recorded a few times. The chain recombines TRBV18 with TRBJ2-7, with 9 bases identical to TRBD1. The V gene end was trimmed by 3 bases and the J gene end by 5 bases; junction bases not matched to a gene: 5. Germline CDR1 is KGHSH and CDR2 is LQKENI. This CDR3 has 14 amino acids. In nucleotides, the CDR3 is TGTGCCAGCTCACCCGGGGACAGGGTCAACGAGCAGTACTTC. It yields the protein CASSPGDRVNEQYF.

This chain connects TRBV28 to TRBJ1-3; 7 bases line up with TRBD1. Trimming removed 6 bases from V and 0 bases from J; junction bases left unmatched: 5. In germline, CDR1 is MDHEN, CDR2 SYDVKM. The length of the CDR3 is 15 residues. CDR3 coding DNA: TGTGCCAGCAGCGGACAGGCACTCTCTGGAAACACCATATATTTT. It yields the protein CASSGQALSGNTIYF.

The rearrangement links TRBV7-2 to TRBJ2-5, with TRBD1 as a possible D gene (5 bases). The CDR3 contains 13 residues. The germline V gene encodes CDR1 SGHTA and CDR2 FQGNSA. Deletions cut 5 bases from V and 7 bases from J, with 14 bases between. The CDR3 loop reads CASSPQGDGTQYF. Here the CDR3 DNA reads TGTGCCAGCAGCCCCCAGGGCGATGGGACCCAGTACTTC.

This sequence joins TRBV3-1 (or the pseudogene TRBV3-2) and TRBJ2-7; the match to TRBD1 covers 8 bases. Germline V CDR1 and CDR2: LGHDT, YNNKEL (reference sequence). J gave up 2 bases and V 1 base, and 7 bases lay outside the gene matches. The CDR3 extends over 16 amino acids. DNA for the CDR3: TGTGCCAGCAGCCAAGTACAGGGGGTTCCCGCCTACGAGCAGTACTTC. It yields the protein CASSQVQGVPAYEQYF.

The chain links TRBV6-5 to TRBJ2-1; 8 bases agree with TRBD2. The V and J ends lost 4 bases and 7 bases, in that order; junction bases with no gene match: 9. Germline CDR1 is MNHEY and CDR2 is SVGAGI. This CDR3 comprises 15 residues. The CDR3 loop reads CASSSERGLFNEQFF. CDR3 DNA: TGTGCCAGCAGTTCAGAGCGGGGGTTGTTTAATGAGCAGTTCTTC.

CDR3 bases: TGTGCCAGTAGTACCGGTCCCACCCAAGGCTACACCTTC. This sequence encodes CASSTGPTQGYTF. This chain uses TRBV19 with TRBJ1-2, with D hard to call. V was shortened by 4 bases and J by 8 bases, with 14 bases between the two germline ends. The CDR3 is 13 amino acids. CDR1 and CDR2 (germline): LNHDA, SQIVND (reference sequence). Based on the CDR3 plus reference TRBV19 and TRBJ1-2, the full variable domain is DGGITQSPKYLFRKEGQNVTLSCEQNLNHDAMYWYRQDPGQGLRLIYYSQIVNDFQKGDIAEGYSVSREKKESFPLTVTSAQKNPTAFYLCASSTGPTQGYTFGSGTRLTVV.

The chain joins TRBV10-3 to TRBJ2-7, with D unresolved. There are 13 residues in the CDR3. Germline V gives CDR1 ENHRY, CDR2 SYGVKD. Trimming removed 5 bases at V and 2 bases at J, with 10 bases between. The CDR3 sequence: CAISRSPTYEQYF. CDR3 coding DNA: TGTGCCATCAGTCGGTCACCTACCTACGAGCAGTACTTC.

The chain carries TRBV5-1 and TRBJ2-3, with D unresolved. V shed 0 bases and J shed 4 bases, with 9 bases lying between them. Germline lookup yields CDR1 SGHRS and CDR2 YFSETQ. The CDR3 sequence is 14 residues long. The CDR3 nucleotides read TGCGCCAGCAGCTTGGACAGATTCCCAGATACGCAGTATTTT. Its translation is CASSLDRFPDTQYF.

The rearrangement uses TRBV9 and TRBJ1-6, with a possible D match to TRBD1 (5 bases). The V gene lost 4 bases and the J gene lost 3 bases, with 17 bases spanning the gap. Germline lookup yields CDR1 SGDLS and CDR2 YYNGEE. This CDR3 spans 17 amino acids. CDR3 in amino acids: CASSPVGWGDYNSPLHF. DNA for the CDR3: TGTGCCAGCAGCCCAGTCGGTTGGGGGGACTATAATTCACCCCTCCACTTT.